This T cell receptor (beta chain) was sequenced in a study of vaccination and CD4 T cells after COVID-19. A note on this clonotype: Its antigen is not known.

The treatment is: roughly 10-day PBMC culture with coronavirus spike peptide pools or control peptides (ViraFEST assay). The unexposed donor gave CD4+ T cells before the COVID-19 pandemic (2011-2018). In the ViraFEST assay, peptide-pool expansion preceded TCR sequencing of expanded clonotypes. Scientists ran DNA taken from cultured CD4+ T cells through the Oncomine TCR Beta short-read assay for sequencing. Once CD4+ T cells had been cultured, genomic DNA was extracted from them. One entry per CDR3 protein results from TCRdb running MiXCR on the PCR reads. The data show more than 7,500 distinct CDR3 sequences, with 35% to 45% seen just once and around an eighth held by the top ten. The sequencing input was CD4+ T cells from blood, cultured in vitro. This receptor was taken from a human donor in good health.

CDR3 sequence reads: CASSLLAMRDQPQHF. The CDR3 nucleotides read TGTGCCAGCAGCTTATTGGCCATGAGGGATCAGCCCCAGCATTTT. The rearrangement links TRBV7-2 to TRBJ1-5; D unresolved. The germline CDR1 and CDR2 sequences are SGHTA and FQGNSA. V lost 2 bases and J lost 5, with 13 bases in between. The CDR3 runs to 15 residues. The entire variable domain, with the rest obtained from reference TRBV7-2 and TRBJ1-5, is as follows: GAGVSQSPSNKVTEKGKDVELRCDPISGHTALYWYRQSLGQGLEFLIYFQGNSAPDKSGLPSDRFSAERTGGSVSTLTIQRTQQEDSAVYLCASSLLAMRDQPQHFGDGTRLSIL.